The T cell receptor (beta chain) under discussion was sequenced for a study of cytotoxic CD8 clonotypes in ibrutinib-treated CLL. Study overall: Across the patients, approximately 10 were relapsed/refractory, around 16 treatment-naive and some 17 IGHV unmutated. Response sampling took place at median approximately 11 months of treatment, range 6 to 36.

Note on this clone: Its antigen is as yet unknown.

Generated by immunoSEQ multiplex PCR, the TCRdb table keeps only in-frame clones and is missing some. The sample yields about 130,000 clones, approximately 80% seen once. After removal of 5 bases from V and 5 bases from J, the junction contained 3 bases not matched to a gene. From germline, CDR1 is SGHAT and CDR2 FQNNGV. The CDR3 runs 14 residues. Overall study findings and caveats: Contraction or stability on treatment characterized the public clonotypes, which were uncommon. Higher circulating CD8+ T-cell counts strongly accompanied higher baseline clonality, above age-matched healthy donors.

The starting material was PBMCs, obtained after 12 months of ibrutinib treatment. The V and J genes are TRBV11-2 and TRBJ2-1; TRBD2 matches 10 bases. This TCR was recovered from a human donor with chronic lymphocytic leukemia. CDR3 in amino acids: CASSRTSGDNEQFF. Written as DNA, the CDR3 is TGTGCCAGCAGCCGGACTAGCGGTGACAATGAGCAGTTCTTC.